Here is one T cell receptor (beta chain) with its context. Germline V gene sequence: CDR1 LGHDT, CDR2 YNNKEL (reference sequence). The ends were cut back, 4 bases at V and 3 bases at J, with 12 bases in the middle. This CDR3 comprises 14 residues. This sample is drawn from a study of blood T cell repertoires in COVID-19. Whole-study context: From the United States, Italy and Spain came samples of acute and convalescent COVID-19.

In the original workflow: Reference gene primers were amplified, and this amplification served to estimate nucleated cell counts. Produced via immunoSEQ multiplex PCR; TCRdb's table is partial and in-frame only. V and J calls and clone size come straight from that table; D and trimming were deduced from the DNA. The sample shows roughly 200,000 clones, over 80% of them seen only once. Those enrolled in Seattle joined during active infection and were followed longitudinally afterward. This receptor was taken from a woman aged 40 to 50 with COVID-19, enrolled during active disease. V usage is TRBV3-1 (or the pseudogene TRBV3-2) and J usage is TRBJ2-5, with a possible D match to TRBD2 (5 bases). Sequences were obtained from peripheral blood. The CDR3 here is CASSRLYGEETQYF. The CDR3, as DNA: TGTGCCAGCAGCCGCCTATACGGGGAAGAGACCCAGTACTTC.